This T cell receptor beta chain was identified in a study of CD8+ T cells in alopecia areata. Whole-study context: A 6-month off-drug phase came after tofacitinib, which had lasted 6 to 18 months.

The sample's treatment: oral pan-JAK inhibitor, 5-10 mg twice daily. Trimming removed 0 bases at V and 4 bases at J, with 16 bases between. The CDR3 length is 15 residues. Germline V CDR1 and CDR2: SQVTM, ANQGSEA. RNA was extracted and reverse transcribed into cDNA as the sequencing template. The protocol was immunoSEQ multiplex PCR, while the TCRdb copy is restricted to in-frame clones and leaves out a portion. The sample has about 110,000 clones; roughly 84% are singletons. Sequencing was performed on CD8+ T cells sorted from blood, taken at week 24, from a patient treated with tofacitinib. This receptor was identified in a human donor with alopecia areata. The chain is built from TRBV29-1 and TRBJ2-7; maybe TRBD1 (5 bases). The CDR3 DNA reads TGCAGCGTTGAAGATGGGGCAGGGAATTTATACGAGCAGTACTTC. Its translation is CSVEDGAGNLYEQYF.